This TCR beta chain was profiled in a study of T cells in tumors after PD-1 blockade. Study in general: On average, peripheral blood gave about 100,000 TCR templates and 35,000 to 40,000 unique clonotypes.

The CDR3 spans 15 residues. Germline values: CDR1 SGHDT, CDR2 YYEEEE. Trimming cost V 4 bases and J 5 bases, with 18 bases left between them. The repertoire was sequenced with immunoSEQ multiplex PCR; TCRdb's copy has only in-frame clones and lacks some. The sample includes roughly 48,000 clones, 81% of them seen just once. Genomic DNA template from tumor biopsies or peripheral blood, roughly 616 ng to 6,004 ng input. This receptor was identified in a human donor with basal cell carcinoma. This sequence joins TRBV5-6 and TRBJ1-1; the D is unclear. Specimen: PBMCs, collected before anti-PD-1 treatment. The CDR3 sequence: CASSLRSTGRTEAFF. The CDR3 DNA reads TGTGCCAGCAGCCTACGTTCGACTGGGAGGACTGAAGCTTTCTTT.